This T cell receptor (beta chain) was documented in a study of Tregs in tolerant kidney transplant recipients. Profiled with immunoSEQ multiplex PCR; TCRdb holds only in-frame clones, not every one. The sample lists about 61,000 clones, approximately 85% occurring once. The V gene lost 5 bases and the J gene lost 1 base, with 8 bases spanning the gap. CDR1 and CDR2 from the germline V gene are SGHVS and FQNEAQ. The CDR3 is 13 residues long. The source of this sequence is a human donor who received a combined kidney and bone marrow transplant. Specimen: Tregs from blood, collected before the transplant. The chain is built from TRBV7-8 and TRBJ1-2, with D tentatively TRBD1 (5 bases). This chain's CDR3 is CASSLQVNYGYTF. CDR3 DNA sequence: TGTGCCAGCAGCCTACAGGTTAACTATGGCTACACCTTC.